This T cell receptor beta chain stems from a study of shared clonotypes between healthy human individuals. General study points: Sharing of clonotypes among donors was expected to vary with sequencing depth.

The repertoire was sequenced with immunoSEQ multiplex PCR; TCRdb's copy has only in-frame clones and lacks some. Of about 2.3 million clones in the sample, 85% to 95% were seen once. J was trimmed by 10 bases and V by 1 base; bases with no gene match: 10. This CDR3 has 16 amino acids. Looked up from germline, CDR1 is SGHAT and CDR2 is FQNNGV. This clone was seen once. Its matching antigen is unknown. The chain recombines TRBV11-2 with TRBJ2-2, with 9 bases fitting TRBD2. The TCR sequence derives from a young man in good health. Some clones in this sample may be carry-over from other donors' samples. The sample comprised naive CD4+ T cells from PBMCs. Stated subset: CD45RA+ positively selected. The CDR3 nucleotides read TGTGCCAGCAGCTTAGTTCTAGCGGGAAGAGGAGTGGAGCTGTTTTTT. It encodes CASSLVLAGRGVELFF. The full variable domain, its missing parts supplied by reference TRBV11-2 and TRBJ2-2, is EAGVAQSPRYKIIEKRQSVAFWCNPISGHATLYWYQQILGQGPKLLIQFQNNGVVDDSQLPKDRFSAERLKGVDSTLKIQPAKLEDSAVYLCASSLVLAGRGVELFFGEGSRLTVL.